This T cell receptor beta chain stems from a study of blood T cell repertoires in COVID-19. Some clones are missing from TCRdb's copy, which holds only in-frame ones; the method was immunoSEQ multiplex PCR. In the table there are 350,000 or so clones, approximately 89% of which are singletons. The CDR3 has 15 amino acids. With 3 bases removed from V and 4 bases from J, the gap between germline ends came to 12 bases. Germline V gene lookup returns CDR1 SEHNR and CDR2 FQNEAQ (reference sequence). The chain carries TRBV7-9 and TRBJ1-4; D ambiguous. This sequence originates from a woman in her sixties or seventies with COVID-19, enrolled during active disease. The sequenced material came from peripheral blood. CDR3: CASSFVSAGNEKLFF. CDR3 bases: TGTGCCAGCAGCTTCGTGTCGGCGGGTAATGAAAAACTGTTTTTT.